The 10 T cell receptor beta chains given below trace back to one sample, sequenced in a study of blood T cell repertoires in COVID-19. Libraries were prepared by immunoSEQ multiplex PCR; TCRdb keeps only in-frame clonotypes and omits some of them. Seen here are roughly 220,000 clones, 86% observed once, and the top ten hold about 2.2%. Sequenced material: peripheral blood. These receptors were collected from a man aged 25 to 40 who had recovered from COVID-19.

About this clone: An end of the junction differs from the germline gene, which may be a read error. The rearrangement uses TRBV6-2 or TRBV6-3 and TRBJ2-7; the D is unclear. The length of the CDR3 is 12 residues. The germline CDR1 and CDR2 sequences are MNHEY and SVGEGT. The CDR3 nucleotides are TGTGCCAGCAGTCAACAGCTTTACGGGCAGTACTTC. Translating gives CASSQQLYGQYF.

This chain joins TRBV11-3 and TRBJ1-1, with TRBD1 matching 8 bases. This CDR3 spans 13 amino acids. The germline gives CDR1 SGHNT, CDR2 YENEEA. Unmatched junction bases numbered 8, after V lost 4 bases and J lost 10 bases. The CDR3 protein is CASSYTTGAGAFF. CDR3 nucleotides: TGTGCCAGCAGCTACACGACAGGGGCAGGAGCTTTCTTT.

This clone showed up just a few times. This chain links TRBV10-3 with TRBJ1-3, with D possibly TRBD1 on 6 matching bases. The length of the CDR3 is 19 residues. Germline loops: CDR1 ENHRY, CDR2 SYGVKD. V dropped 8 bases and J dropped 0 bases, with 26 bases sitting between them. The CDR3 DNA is TGTGCCATCGGTCGCCCCCCTACTCGGACAGTTAGCTCTGGAAACACCATATATTTT. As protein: CAIGRPPTRTVSSGNTIYF.

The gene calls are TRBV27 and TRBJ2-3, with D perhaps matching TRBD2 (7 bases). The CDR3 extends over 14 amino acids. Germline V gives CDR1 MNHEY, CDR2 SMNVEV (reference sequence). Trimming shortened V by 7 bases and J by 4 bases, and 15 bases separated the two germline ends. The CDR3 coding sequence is TGTGCCAGCAAATGGGGGGGCCAATCAGATACGCAGTATTTT. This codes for CASKWGGQSDTQYF.

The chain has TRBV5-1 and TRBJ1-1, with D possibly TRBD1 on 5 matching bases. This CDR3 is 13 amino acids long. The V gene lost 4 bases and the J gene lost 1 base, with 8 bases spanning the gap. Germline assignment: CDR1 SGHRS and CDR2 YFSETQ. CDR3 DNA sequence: TGCGCCAGCAGCCGGGGGACGAACACTGAAGCTTTCTTT. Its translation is CASSRGTNTEAFF. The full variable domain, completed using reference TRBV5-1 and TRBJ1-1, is KAGVTQTPRYLIKTRGQQVTLSCSPISGHRSVSWYQQTPGQGLQFLFEYFSETQRNKGNFPGRFSGRQFSNSRSEMNVSTLELGDSALYLCASSRGTNTEAFFGQGTRLTVV.

For the CDR3, the DNA is TGTGCCAGCAGCGTAGATGGCGGGGGGGCCTTGGATACGCAGTATTTT. It yields the protein CASSVDGGGALDTQYF. The chain is built from TRBV9 and TRBJ2-3, with 9 bases identical to TRBD2. The CDR3 is 16 residues long. Germline CDR1 is SGDLS and CDR2 is YYNGEE. The V segment lost 0 bases and the J segment 6 bases; nucleotides outside the gene matches: 8.

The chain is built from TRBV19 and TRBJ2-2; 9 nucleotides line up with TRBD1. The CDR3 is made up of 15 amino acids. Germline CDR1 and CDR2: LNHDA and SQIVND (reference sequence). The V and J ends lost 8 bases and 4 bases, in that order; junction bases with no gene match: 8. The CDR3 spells CASGTDRGSTGELFF. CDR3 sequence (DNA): TGTGCCAGTGGAACAGACAGGGGGAGCACCGGGGAGCTGTTTTTT.

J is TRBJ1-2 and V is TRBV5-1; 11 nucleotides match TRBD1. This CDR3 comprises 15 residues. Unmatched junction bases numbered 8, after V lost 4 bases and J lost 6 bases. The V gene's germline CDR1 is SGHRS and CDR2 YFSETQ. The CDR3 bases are TGCGCCAGCAGCGCCGGACAGGGGGCAGCCCATGGCTACACCTTC. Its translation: CASSAGQGAAHGYTF. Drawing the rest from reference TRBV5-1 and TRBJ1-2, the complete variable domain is KAGVTQTPRYLIKTRGQQVTLSCSPISGHRSVSWYQQTPGQGLQFLFEYFSETQRNKGNFPGRFSGRQFSNSRSEMNVSTLELGDSALYLCASSAGQGAAHGYTFGSGTRLTVV.

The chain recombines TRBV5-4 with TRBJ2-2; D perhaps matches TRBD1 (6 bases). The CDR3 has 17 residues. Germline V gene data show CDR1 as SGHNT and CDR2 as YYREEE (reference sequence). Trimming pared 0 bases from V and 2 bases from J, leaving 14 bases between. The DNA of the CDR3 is TGTGCCAGCAGCTTGGGTTATGGCAGGGGTAACACCGGGGAGCTGTTTTTT. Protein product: CASSLGYGRGNTGELFF.

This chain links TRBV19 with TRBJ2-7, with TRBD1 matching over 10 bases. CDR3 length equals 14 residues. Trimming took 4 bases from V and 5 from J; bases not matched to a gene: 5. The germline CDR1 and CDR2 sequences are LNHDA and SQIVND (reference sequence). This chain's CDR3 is CASSTGQGGHEQYF. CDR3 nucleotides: TGTGCCAGTAGTACCGGACAGGGGGGCCACGAGCAGTACTTC.